This TCR beta chain was recorded in a study of shared clonotypes between healthy human individuals (dated by TCRdb to between 2020 and 2021). With regard to the full study: The cohort included three men and two women between 18 and 49 years of age. Leukapheresis yielded between about 0.85 and 9.5 billion PBMCs per donor. To estimate repertoire size and how much clonotypes are shared between individuals, the study performed deep sequencing of blood TCR repertoires from a few healthy adults. For each donor, CD4 naive and CD4 memory were each run on three plates, CD8 naive on two plates, and CD8 memory on one plate. Libraries were prepared and TCR repertoires were sequenced by different laboratories using diverse techniques, in order to increase sequencing depth and limit assay-specific biases. General conclusions and limits of the study: Pairwise subsampling indicated that sequencing depth was expected to affect the degree of clonotype sharing among donors. The genetic and exposure-history diversity represented was limited by the small number of donors. Around 5.4% of naive CD4, 3.5% of naive CD8, about 2.4% of memory CD4, and 0.4% of memory CD8 clonotypes were shared across several donors. Compared with non-shared clonotypes, clonotypes shared by all four sorted-subset donors had higher generation probabilities. Incomplete sequencing was indicated by rarefaction of sorted-subset datasets, despite the large sequencing depth. Only blood was sampled, and tissue TCR repertoires likely differ from those in blood. Naive subsets generally had larger estimated clonotype richness than memory subsets did.

CDR1 and CDR2 are drawn from the germline V gene: SGHRS, YFSETQ. V was cut back by 1 base and J by 0 bases, leaving a gap of 8 bases between them. From its cysteine to its phenylalanine, the CDR3 spans 16 amino acids. Only the CDR3 part of the read is kept: 48 bases, read in frame from the first base. Healthy HIV-negative adults with no recently reported acute infections or vaccinations were included as donors. Every donor was a Caucasian adult residing in Nashville, Tennessee, USA. CD8 memory samples consisted of magnetically selected CD45RO+ cells combined with CCR7-negative CD45RA+ effector memory (TemRA) cells. Blood was collected by leukapheresis, and PBMCs were isolated by Ficoll-Histopaque density gradient centrifugation and then cryopreserved in liquid nitrogen vapor phase. Purity and quantity of every magnetically sorted T cell population were checked by analytical flow cytometry. From each sorted fraction, genomic DNA was isolated and quantified by UV absorbance on a Nanodrop 2000c.

Details on this clone: Its antigen is not yet known. The record has no base qualities; no much larger clone is one base away.

Using the deep immunoSEQ assay, TCR CDR3 regions were amplified from genomic DNA by multiplex PCR. Genomic DNA extracted from each cell subset was distributed evenly over all wells of several immunoSEQ 96-well plates, and each plate served as one replicate. For sorted subsets, around 200 ng genomic DNA, equal to tens of thousands of T cell genomes, was loaded into each replicate PCR. Purified libraries were measured with a Qubit 3.0 fluorometer, size-checked on a Bioanalyzer 2100, and measured again with the KAPA Library Quantification kit. A separate single-read 150-cycle Illumina NextSeq 550 flow cell was used to sequence each immunoSEQ 96-well plate. For the original study's pipeline: Because the immunoSEQ output included only junctional sequences and no quality scores, the filtering could not be the same as the filtering used for full-length reads. To assign V/J genes and CDR3, sequences were annotated against IMGT germline references using PyIR, a Python wrapper for IgBLAST v1.9. Reads were filtered out if the reads had weak V/J assignments (E-value above 1e-6), no CDR3, stop codons, out-of-frame junctions, or ambiguous translated residues. V3J clonotypes were defined as sequences sharing an identical inferred V gene, J gene, and CDR3 amino acid sequence. The percentage overlap between two repertoires was calculated by dividing the number of shared unique clonotypes by the size of the smaller repertoire. Richness of each repertoire was evaluated using RTK rarefaction, the Chao1 estimator, and Recon v2.1 estimates of unobserved clonotypes. For all TCRbeta clonotypes obtained by the gDNA method from a few donors, generation probabilities were computed with OLGA. Imported from immuneACCESS, the table was reduced by TCRdb to in-frame sequences with V and J called. These copies leave out some clones; in studies compared against another copy, an unresolved V gene accounts for under half, and the cause of the remainder is not known. From that table come the V and J calls and clone size; the DNA was used to work out D and trimming. The sample table records roughly 700,000 clones; less than 95% of these occur just once. The ten largest clones represent 30% to 35% of the sample.

The chain links TRBV5-1 with TRBJ2-6; the D gene is not confidently resolved. The source is a man younger than 35 in good health. Some clones in this sample may be carry-over from other donors' samples. The sequenced material came from memory CD8+ T cells from PBMCs. The cell subset or site label of this sample denotes: CD45RO+ cells pooled with CCR7-negative TemRA cells. CDR3 region: CASSLSRPSGANVLTF. The bases are TGCGCCAGCAGCTTGAGTAGGCCCTCTGGGGCCAACGTCCTGACTTTC.